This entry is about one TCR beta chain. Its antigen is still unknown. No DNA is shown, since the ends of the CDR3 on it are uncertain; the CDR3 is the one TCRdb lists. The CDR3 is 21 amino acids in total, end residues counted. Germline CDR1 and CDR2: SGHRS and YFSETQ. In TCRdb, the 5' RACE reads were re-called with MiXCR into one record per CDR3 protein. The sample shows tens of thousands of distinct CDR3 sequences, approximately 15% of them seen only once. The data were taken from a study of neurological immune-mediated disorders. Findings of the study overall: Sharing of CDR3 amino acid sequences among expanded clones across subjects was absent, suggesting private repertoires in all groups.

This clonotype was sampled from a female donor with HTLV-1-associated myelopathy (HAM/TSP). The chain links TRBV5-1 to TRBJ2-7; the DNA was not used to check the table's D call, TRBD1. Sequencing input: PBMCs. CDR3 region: CASSFYICSALPDREVREQYF.